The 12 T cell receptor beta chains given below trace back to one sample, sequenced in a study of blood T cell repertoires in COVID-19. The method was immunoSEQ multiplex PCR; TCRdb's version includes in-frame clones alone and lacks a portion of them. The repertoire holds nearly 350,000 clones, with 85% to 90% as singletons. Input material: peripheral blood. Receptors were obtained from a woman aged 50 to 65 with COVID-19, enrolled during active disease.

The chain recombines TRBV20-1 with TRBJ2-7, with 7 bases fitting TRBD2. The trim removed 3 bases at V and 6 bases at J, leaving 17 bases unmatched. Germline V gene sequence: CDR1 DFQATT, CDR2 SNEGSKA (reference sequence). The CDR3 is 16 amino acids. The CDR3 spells CSASYLGGGLTLEQYF. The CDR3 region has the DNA TGCAGTGCTAGTTACCTGGGGGGGGGTTTAACTCTCGAGCAGTACTTC.

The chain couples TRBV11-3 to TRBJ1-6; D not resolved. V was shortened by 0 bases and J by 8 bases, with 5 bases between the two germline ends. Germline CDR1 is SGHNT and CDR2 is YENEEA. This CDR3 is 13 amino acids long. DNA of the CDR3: TGTGCCAGCAGCTTAGAGTCGGATTCACCCCTCCACTTT. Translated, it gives CASSLESDSPLHF.

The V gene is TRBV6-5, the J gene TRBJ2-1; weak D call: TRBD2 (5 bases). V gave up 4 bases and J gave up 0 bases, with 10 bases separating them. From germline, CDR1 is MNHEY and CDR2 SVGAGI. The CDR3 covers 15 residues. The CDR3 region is CASSLTGSSYNEQFF. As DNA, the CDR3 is TGTGCCAGCAGTTTAACGGGGAGCTCCTACAATGAGCAGTTCTTC.

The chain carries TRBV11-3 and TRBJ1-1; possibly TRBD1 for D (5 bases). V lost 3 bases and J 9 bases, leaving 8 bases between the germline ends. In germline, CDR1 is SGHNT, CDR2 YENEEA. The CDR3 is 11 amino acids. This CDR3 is CASSLEGKAFF. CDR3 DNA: TGTGCCAGCAGCTTGGAGGGGAAAGCTTTCTTT. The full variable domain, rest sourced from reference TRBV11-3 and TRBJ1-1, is EAGVVQSPRYKIIEKKQPVAFWCNPISGHNTLYWYLQNLGQGPELLIRYENEEAVDDSQLPKDRFSAERLKGVDSTLKIQPAELGDSAVYLCASSLEGKAFFGQGTRLTVV.

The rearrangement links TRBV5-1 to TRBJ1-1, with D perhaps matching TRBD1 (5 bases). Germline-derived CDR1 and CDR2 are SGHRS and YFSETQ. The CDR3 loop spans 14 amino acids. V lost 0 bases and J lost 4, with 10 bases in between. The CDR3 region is CASSLGDFATEAFF. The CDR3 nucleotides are TGCGCCAGCAGCTTGGGGGACTTTGCCACTGAAGCTTTCTTT.

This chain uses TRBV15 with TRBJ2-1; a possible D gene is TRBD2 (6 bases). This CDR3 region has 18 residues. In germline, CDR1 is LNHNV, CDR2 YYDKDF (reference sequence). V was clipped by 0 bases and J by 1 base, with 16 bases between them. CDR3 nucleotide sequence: TGTGCCACCAGCAGAGAGTTTTATCGGCGGGAATCCTACAATGAGCAGTTCTTC. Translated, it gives CATSREFYRRESYNEQFF.

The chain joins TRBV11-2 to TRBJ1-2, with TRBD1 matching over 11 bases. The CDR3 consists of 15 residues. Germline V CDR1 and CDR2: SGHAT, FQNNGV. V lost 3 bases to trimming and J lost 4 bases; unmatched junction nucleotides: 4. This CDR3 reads CASSFGTGGSYGYTF. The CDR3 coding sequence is TGTGCCAGCAGCTTCGGGACAGGGGGGAGCTATGGCTACACCTTC.

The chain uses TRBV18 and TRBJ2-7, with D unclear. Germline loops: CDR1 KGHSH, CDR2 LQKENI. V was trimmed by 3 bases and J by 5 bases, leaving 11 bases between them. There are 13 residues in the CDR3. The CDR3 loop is CASSPFVPHEQYF. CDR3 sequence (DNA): TGTGCCAGCTCACCTTTCGTTCCCCACGAGCAGTACTTC.

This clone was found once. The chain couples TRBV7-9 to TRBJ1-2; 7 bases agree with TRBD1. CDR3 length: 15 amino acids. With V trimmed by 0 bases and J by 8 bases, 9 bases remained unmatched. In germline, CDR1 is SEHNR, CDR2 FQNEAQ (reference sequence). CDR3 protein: CASSLAPRQGWGYTF. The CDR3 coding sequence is TGTGCCAGCAGCTTAGCCCCTCGACAGGGCTGGGGCTACACCTTC.

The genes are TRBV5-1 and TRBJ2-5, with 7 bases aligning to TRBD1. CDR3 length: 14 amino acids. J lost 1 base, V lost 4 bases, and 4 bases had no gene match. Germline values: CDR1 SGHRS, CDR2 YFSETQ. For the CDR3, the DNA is TGCGCCAGCAGCCGGGACAGCCGCCAAGAGACCCAGTACTTC. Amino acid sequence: CASSRDSRQETQYF.

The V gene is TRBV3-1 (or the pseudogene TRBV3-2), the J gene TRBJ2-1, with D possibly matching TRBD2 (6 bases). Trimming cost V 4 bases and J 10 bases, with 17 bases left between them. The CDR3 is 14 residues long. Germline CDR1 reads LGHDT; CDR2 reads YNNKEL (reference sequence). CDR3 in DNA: TGTGCCAGCAGCCCGGCGGGATGGTTTGCCGAGCAGTTCTTC. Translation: CASSPAGWFAEQFF.

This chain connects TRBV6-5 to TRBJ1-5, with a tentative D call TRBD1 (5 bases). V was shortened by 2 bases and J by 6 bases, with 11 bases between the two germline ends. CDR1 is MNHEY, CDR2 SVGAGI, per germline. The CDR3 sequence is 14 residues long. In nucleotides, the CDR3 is TGTGCCAGCAGTTACATCGGGGGAGGTCAGCCCCAGCATTTT. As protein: CASSYIGGGQPQHF.